The rows below give T cell receptor beta chains drawn from one sample of a study of post-analysis software for immune sequencing data. One entry per CDR3 protein results from TCRdb running MiXCR on the PCR reads. The table records approximately 770,000 distinct CDR3 sequences, about 43% of them present only once. The sequencing input was blood. All receptors come from a girl between 10 and 17 years old with multiple sclerosis. Both conserved end residues are part of each CDR3. The D gene is left open where the match is weak. Expanded clones are given a class, and other clones once, few, many or no size at all.

clone_size | j_call | v_call | d_call | cdr3_aa | cdr3_nt
. | TRBJ1-1 | TRBV12-3/TRBV12-4 | . | CATLQGFDTEAFF | TGTGCCACGCTACAGGGCTTCGACACTGAAGCTTTCTTT
. | TRBJ2-1 | TRBV24-1 | TRBD1 | CATSGPGQLNEQFF | TGTGCCACCAGTGGCCCGGGACAGCTGAATGAGCAGTTCTTC
. | TRBJ1-4 | TRBV4-1 | . | CASSQDAGRQEKLFF | TGCGCCAGCAGCCAAGATGCTGGGAGGCAAGAAAAACTGTTTTTT
. | TRBJ1-2 | TRBV10-3 | . | CAIQGRFDYGYTF | TGTGCCATCCAAGGACGGTTTGATTATGGCTACACCTTC
. | TRBJ2-7 | TRBV27 | . | CASVGSNYEQYF | TGTGCCAGCGTCGGCTCAAACTACGAGCAGTACTTC
few | TRBJ2-5 | TRBV7-9 | . | CASSLGWGGTQETQYF | TGTGCCAGCAGCTTAGGATGGGGAGGTACCCAAGAGACCCAGTACTTC
. | TRBJ1-2 | TRBV6-5 | . | CASSYTGRGYTF | TGTGCCAGCAGTTACACAGGCCGCGGCTACACCTTC
once | TRBJ2-3 | TRBV7-9 | TRBD2 | CASSTLSGSGTDTQYF | TGTGCCAGCAGCACCCTTAGCGGGAGTGGGACAGATACGCAGTATTTT
. | TRBJ2-4 | TRBV9 | . | CASSVGGIGKNIQYF | TGTGCCAGCAGCGTAGGTGGGATTGGCAAAAACATTCAGTACTTC
. | TRBJ2-1 | TRBV18 | . | CASSPWAGNEQFF | TGTGCCAGCTCACCATGGGCGGGGAATGAGCAGTTCTTC
. | TRBJ1-2 | TRBV6-2/TRBV6-3 | . | CANSDRWRGYTF | TGTGCCAACAGTGACAGGTGGAGAGGCTACACCTTC
. | TRBJ2-5 | TRBV24-1 | TRBD2 | CATSKGTSGSETQYF | TGTGCCACCAGTAAAGGGACTAGCGGGAGTGAGACCCAGTACTTC
few | TRBJ2-7 | TRBV3-1 | TRBD2 | CASSPTSGLYEQYF | TGTGCCAGCAGCCCTACTAGCGGCTTGTACGAGCAGTACTTC
. | TRBJ2-1 | TRBV7-9 | TRBD2 | CASSPDLTSGSSHEQFF | TGTGCCAGCAGTCCCGACCTCACTAGCGGGAGTTCCCATGAGCAGTTCTTC
. | TRBJ2-1 | TRBV29-1 | . | CSVKDGSHVQFF | TGCAGCGTTAAAGATGGCTCGCATGTGCAGTTCTTC
. | TRBJ2-1 | TRBV5-1 | TRBD1 | CASRAGQDYYNEQFF | TGCGCCAGCAGGGCGGGACAGGATTACTACAATGAGCAGTTCTTC
few | TRBJ2-7 | TRBV20-1 | . | CSARDQAGLTYEQYF | TGCAGTGCTAGAGATCAGGCAGGACTGACCTACGAGCAGTACTTC
few | TRBJ2-7 | TRBV12-3/TRBV12-4 | . | CASSLGAPDSSYEQYF | TGTGCCAGCAGTTTGGGGGCCCCCGACAGTTCCTACGAGCAGTACTTC
. | TRBJ2-1 | TRBV29-1 | . | CSKSSANNEQFF | TGCAGTAAGTCTAGCGCAAACAATGAGCAGTTCTTC
few | TRBJ2-1 | TRBV6-1 | TRBD2 | CASSGTSRNEQFF | TGTGCCAGTTCCGGGACTAGCCGCAATGAGCAGTTCTTC
. | TRBJ2-2 | TRBV4-1 | TRBD1 | CASSRGQPNTGELFF | TGCGCCAGCAGCCGGGGACAGCCGAACACCGGGGAGCTGTTTTTT
. | TRBJ2-4 | TRBV24-1 | . | CATRDDKNIQYF | TGTGCCACCAGGGACGACAAAAACATTCAGTACTTC
. | TRBJ2-6 | TRBV6-2/TRBV6-3 | . | CAGSPLSSGANVLTF | TGTGCCGGCAGCCCTCTGAGCTCTGGGGCCAACGTCCTGACTTTC
. | TRBJ1-1 | TRBV29-1 | . | CSVEEQPELGEAFF | TGCAGCGTTGAAGAGCAACCCGAACTTGGTGAAGCTTTCTTT
. | TRBJ1-1 | TRBV7-8 | . | CASSLAHRNTEAFF | TGTGCCAGCAGCTTAGCGCACCGAAACACTGAAGCTTTCTTT
. | TRBJ1-2 | TRBV29-1 | . | CSVDGLSGNTF | TGCAGCGTTGATGGCCTCTCCGGCAACACCTTC
. | TRBJ2-2 | TRBV9 | TRBD2 | CASSVLPSGNTGELFF | TGTGCCAGCAGCGTACTGCCTAGCGGTAACACCGGGGAGCTGTTTTTT
few | TRBJ2-5 | TRBV12-3/TRBV12-4 | . | CASSLAGAETQYF | TGTGCCAGCAGTTTAGCAGGGGCAGAGACCCAGTACTTC
. | TRBJ2-1 | TRBV6-6 | TRBD1 | CASSQTGTGDYNEQFF | TGTGCCAGCAGTCAAACCGGGACAGGAGACTACAATGAGCAGTTCTTC
. | TRBJ2-7 | TRBV12-3/TRBV12-4 | . | CASSSRGTGSYEQYF | TGTGCCAGCAGTTCTAGGGGAACAGGGTCCTACGAGCAGTACTTC
. | TRBJ2-1 | TRBV10-3 | TRBD2 | CAISALAGSVSDEQFF | TGTGCCATCAGTGCCCTAGCGGGATCGGTCTCAGATGAGCAGTTCTTC
many | TRBJ1-2 | TRBV6-4 | . | CASSPQGGYGYTF | TGTGCCAGCAGTCCACAGGGTGGCTATGGCTACACCTTC
. | TRBJ1-2 | TRBV12-3/TRBV12-4 | . | CASSLGETSGYTF | TGTGCCAGCAGTTTGGGGGAAACCTCCGGCTACACCTTC
. | TRBJ1-1 | TRBV18 | . | CASSPDRRTEAFF | TGTGCCAGCTCACCCGACAGGCGTACTGAAGCTTTCTTT
. | TRBJ2-7 | TRBV7-9 | TRBD2 | CASSLETSGSTYEQYF | TGTGCCAGCAGCTTAGAGACTAGCGGGAGTACCTACGAGCAGTACTTC
. | TRBJ2-7 | TRBV4-2 | . | CASSQGGSEDEQYF | TGTGCCAGCAGCCAAGGAGGGAGCGAGGACGAGCAGTACTTC
many | TRBJ2-1 | TRBV3-1 | TRBD1 | CASSPDRGAGNEQFF | TGTGCCAGCAGCCCGGACAGGGGGGCCGGTAATGAGCAGTTCTTC
few | TRBJ2-5 | TRBV7-6 | TRBD2 | CASSPSASGRVFQYF | TGTGCCAGCAGCCCTTCGGCTAGCGGGAGGGTATTCCAGTACTTC
few | TRBJ2-1 | TRBV3-1 | . | CAGSQDPRRSSYNEQFF | TGTGCCGGCAGCCAAGATCCTAGACGCAGCTCCTACAATGAGCAGTTCTTC
. | TRBJ2-2 | TRBV7-2 | TRBD2 | CASSLRLAGGSTGELFF | TGTGCCAGCAGCTTAAGACTAGCGGGAGGCAGTACCGGGGAGCTGTTTTTT
. | TRBJ1-2 | TRBV20-1 | . | CSARDIRDGGYTF | TGCAGTGCTAGAGATATTAGGGATGGGGGCTACACCTTC
. | TRBJ1-1 | TRBV12-3/TRBV12-4 | . | CASSSTSTAEAFF | TGTGCCAGCAGTTCTACAAGCACTGCTGAAGCTTTCTTT
few | TRBJ2-1 | TRBV7-9 | TRBD2 | CASSFRTSGRDMPGNEQFF | TGTGCCAGCAGTTTCCGGACTAGCGGGAGGGATATGCCAGGGAATGAGCAGTTCTTC
few | TRBJ2-5 | TRBV12-3/TRBV12-4 | . | CASRAPGVGKETQYF | TGTGCCAGCAGGGCCCCCGGGGTTGGTAAGGAGACCCAGTACTTC
. | TRBJ2-1 | TRBV11-2 | TRBD1 | CASSWTGGGSNEQFF | TGTGCCAGCAGCTGGACAGGGGGCGGCTCCAATGAGCAGTTCTTC
few | TRBJ2-5 | TRBV5-1 | TRBD2 | CASSLSVAGGTQETQYF | TGCGCCAGCAGCTTGTCGGTAGCGGGAGGGACCCAAGAGACCCAGTACTTC
. | TRBJ1-2 | TRBV5-5 | TRBD1 | CASSTPGQGAIYTF | TGTGCCAGCAGCACTCCGGGACAGGGGGCAATCTACACCTTC
few | TRBJ1-4 | TRBV7-2 | . | CASSRGGRTNEKLFF | TGTGCCAGCAGCCGGGGGGGGAGAACTAATGAAAAACTGTTTTTT
. | TRBJ2-1 | TRBV10-3 | . | CAISEKSPSSYNEQFF | TGCGCCATCAGTGAGAAGTCGCCGAGCTCCTACAATGAGCAGTTCTTC
. | TRBJ2-1 | TRBV7-2 | . | CASSLGSQGYEQFF | TGTGCCAGCAGCTTAGGAAGTCAGGGCTATGAGCAGTTCTTC